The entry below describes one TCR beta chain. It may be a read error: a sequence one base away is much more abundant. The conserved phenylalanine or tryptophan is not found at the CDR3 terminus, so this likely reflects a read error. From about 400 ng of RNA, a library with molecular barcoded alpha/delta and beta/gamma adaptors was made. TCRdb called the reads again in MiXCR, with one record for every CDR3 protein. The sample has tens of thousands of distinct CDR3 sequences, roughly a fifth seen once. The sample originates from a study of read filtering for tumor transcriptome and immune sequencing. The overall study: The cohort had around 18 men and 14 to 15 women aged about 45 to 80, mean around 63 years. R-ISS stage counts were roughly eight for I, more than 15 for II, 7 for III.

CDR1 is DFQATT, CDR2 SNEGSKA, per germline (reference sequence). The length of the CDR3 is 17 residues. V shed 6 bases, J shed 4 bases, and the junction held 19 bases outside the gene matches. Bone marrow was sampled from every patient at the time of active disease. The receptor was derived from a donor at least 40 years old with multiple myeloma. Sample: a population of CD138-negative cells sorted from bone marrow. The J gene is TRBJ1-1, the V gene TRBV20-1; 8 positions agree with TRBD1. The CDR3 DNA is TGCAGTGCCCGGGGCCGGGGCAGGGGGCGCTTGGGCACTGAAGCTTTCTCT. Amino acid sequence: CSARGRGRGRLGTEAFS.